A single TCR beta chain is shown here with its context. Germline V gene lookup returns CDR1 SGHAT and CDR2 FQNNGV. V shed 1 base and J 4 bases; nucleotides not matched to a gene: 8. The CDR3 length is 18 residues. This sample was taken from a study of blood T cell repertoires in COVID-19. Study as a whole: Acute and convalescent COVID-19 specimens originated in the United States, Italy and Spain. T cells, B-cell-depleted T cells, or PBMCs provided the cDNA or gDNA that served as material.

Original data processing: Amplifying reference gene primers gave estimates of nucleated cell counts. Data came from immunoSEQ multiplex PCR; TCRdb stores just in-frame clones and leaves some out. V and J calls and clone size follow that table, whereas D and trimming were derived from the DNA. This table holds about 74,000 clones, roughly four fifths found once. The source of this sequence is a man between 65 and 85 years old with acute or convalescent COVID-19. This chain uses TRBV11-2 with TRBJ2-2; TRBD2 agrees at 11 bases. Sequencing was carried out using peripheral blood. As DNA, the CDR3 is TGTGCCAGCAGCTTAGGGCTAGCGGGAGGCCGCGTCACCGGGGAGCTGTTTTTT. As protein: CASSLGLAGGRVTGELFF.